The 13 T cell receptor beta chains in this list originate from one sample, sequenced in a study of cytomegalovirus exposure and HLA in healthy donors. 60 Vbeta and 13 Jbeta primers were used in PCR. Only in-frame clones appear in the TCRdb table, and some are missing; sequencing was by immunoSEQ multiplex PCR. The data show approximately 130,000 clones, with about 80% seen just once and 2.7% held by the top ten. Sequenced sample: PBMCs. The source is a boy between 2 and 15 years old in good health and CMV-seronegative.

This chain uses TRBV14 with TRBJ2-1; 13 positions match TRBD2. The germline gives CDR1 SGHDN, CDR2 FVKESK. V lost 3 bases to trimming and J lost 6 bases; unmatched junction nucleotides: 8. The CDR3 has 17 residues. CDR3 coding DNA: TGTGCCAGCAGCCAGACGGGACTAGCGGGATGGTTCAATGAGCAGTTCTTC. It yields the protein CASSQTGLAGWFNEQFF. Variable domain in full (rest from reference TRBV14 and TRBJ2-1): EAGVTQFPSHSVIEKGQTVTLRCDPISGHDNLYWYRRVMGKEIKFLLHFVKESKQDESGMPNNRFLAERTGGTYSTLKVQPAELEDSGVYFCASSQTGLAGWFNEQFFGPGTRLTVL.

V is TRBV30 and J is TRBJ2-3; D is perhaps TRBD1 (5 bases). This CDR3 has 13 amino acids. V dropped 8 bases and J dropped 2 bases, with 14 bases sitting between them. Germline CDR1 and CDR2: GTSNPN and SVGIG (reference sequence). CDR3 sequence: CAETESFTDTQYF. In DNA, the CDR3 is TGTGCCGAGACAGAGTCATTCACAGATACGCAGTATTTT. The whole variable domain, filled in from reference TRBV30 and TRBJ2-3, reads SQTIHQWPATLVQPVGSPLSLECTVEGTSNPNLYWYRQAAGRGLQLLFYSVGIGQISSEVPQNLSASRPQDRQFILSSKKLLLSDSGFYLCAETESFTDTQYFGPGTRLTVL.

V gene TRBV7-3 combines with J gene TRBJ2-2; D perhaps matches TRBD2 (6 bases). This CDR3 is 14 amino acids long. Germline CDR1 and CDR2: SGHTA and FQGTGA. Trimming took off 3 bases at V and 6 bases at J, with 11 bases between the two ends. CDR3 nucleotides: TGTGCCAGCAGCTTGGCGGGGCGCCCCGGGGAGCTGTTTTTT. This codes for CASSLAGRPGELFF.

The chain links TRBV9 to TRBJ1-1; 7 positions agree with TRBD1. Germline values: CDR1 SGDLS, CDR2 YYNGEE. Trimming cost V 3 bases and J 1 base; bases outside gene matches: 6. This CDR3 spans 15 amino acids. The CDR3 here is CASSAHGTANTEAFF. The CDR3 coding sequence is TGTGCCAGCAGCGCGCACGGGACAGCGAACACTGAAGCTTTCTTT.

J is TRBJ1-4 and V is TRBV15; D ambiguous. The V gene's germline CDR1 is LNHNV and CDR2 YYDKDF (reference sequence). The CDR3 has 15 residues. Trimming cost V 5 bases and J 7 bases, with 17 bases left between them. The chain's CDR3 is CATSPIPRQAEKLFF. CDR3 nucleotides: TGTGCCACCAGCCCGATTCCCCGACAAGCTGAAAAACTGTTTTTT.

The J gene is TRBJ1-1, the V gene TRBV7-3, with 8 bases fitting TRBD1. The germline V gene has CDR1 SGHTA and CDR2 FQGTGA. V trimming: 5 bases; J trimming: 0 bases; junction bases outside the gene matches: 2. The CDR3 totals 14 residues. The CDR3 region has the DNA TGTGCCAGCAGCCTGGACAGGGTGAACACTGAAGCTTTCTTT. It is translated as CASSLDRVNTEAFF.

The chain is built from TRBV20-1 and TRBJ1-6; no definite D call. The CDR3 extends over 10 amino acids. The V gene's germline CDR1 is DFQATT and CDR2 SNEGSKA (reference sequence). The V end lost 7 bases, the J end lost 6 bases, and 4 bases lay between the germline ends. Here the CDR3 reads CSGGNSPLHF. DNA for the CDR3: TGCAGTGGAGGTAATTCACCCCTCCACTTT.

The V gene is TRBV2, the J gene TRBJ2-2; D might be TRBD2 (6 bases). CDR1 SNHLY and CDR2 FYNNEI come from the germline V gene. CDR3 length: 15 residues. The V end lost 7 bases, the J end lost 4 bases, and 16 bases lay between the germline ends. CDR3 nucleotide sequence: TGTGCCAGCAAAAATAGCGGAGCGGGCACCGGGGAGCTGTTTTTT. This translates into CASKNSGAGTGELFF.

This chain joins TRBV10-2 and TRBJ1-2; D gene ambiguous. Germline-derived CDR1 and CDR2 are WSHSY and SAAADI. The CDR3 length is 14 residues. The V gene lost 2 bases and the J gene lost 5 bases, with 12 bases spanning the gap. The CDR3 loop reads CASSEMEVMYGYTF. CDR3 coding DNA: TGCGCCAGCAGTGAGATGGAGGTGATGTATGGCTACACCTTC.

The V and J genes are TRBV6-4 and TRBJ1-1; tentatively, D is TRBD1 (5 bases). This CDR3 comprises 15 residues. V gave up 3 bases and J gave up 2 bases, with 13 bases separating them. From germline, CDR1 is MRHNA and CDR2 SNTAGT. CDR3 DNA sequence: TGTGCCAGCAGTGAAATCCCGGGGGGAAACACTGAAGCTTTCTTT. Translation gives CASSEIPGGNTEAFF.

The chain links TRBV19 to TRBJ1-3; no clear D. Germline CDR1 LNHDA, CDR2 SQIVND (reference sequence). The CDR3 covers 15 residues. V shed 3 bases and J shed 3 bases, with 12 bases lying between them. The CDR3 loop reads CASSMTTQDGNTIYF. Written as DNA, the CDR3 is TGTGCCAGTAGTATGACGACACAAGATGGAAACACCATATATTTT.

V and J are TRBV7-2 and TRBJ2-6; D may be TRBD2 (5 bases). Per the germline V gene, CDR1 is SGHTA and CDR2 is FQGNSA. This CDR3 is 16 amino acids long. Trimming removed 1 base at V and 4 bases at J, with 11 bases between. CDR3 region: CASSLVRGTGANVLTF. CDR3 sequence (DNA): TGTGCCAGCAGCTTAGTACGGGGAACGGGGGCCAACGTCCTGACTTTC.

The V gene is TRBV6-5, the J gene TRBJ1-5; no clear D. This CDR3 comprises 13 residues. V dropped 0 bases and J dropped 5 bases, with 5 bases sitting between them. Per the germline V gene, CDR1 is MNHEY and CDR2 is SVGAGI. The CDR3 spells CASSYSLDQPQHF. CDR3 bases: TGTGCCAGCAGTTACTCGTTAGATCAGCCCCAGCATTTT.